Presented here are 17 T cell receptor beta chains from one specimen sequenced in a study of T cells in localized non-small cell lung cancer (dated by TCRdb to 2020 to 2021). Library preparation employed the immunoSEQ multiplex PCR assay. The table comes from immuneACCESS by way of TCRdb, which keeps in-frame sequences with V and J called. Part of the clones is missing from these tables; in studies checked, under half for an unresolved V gene and the rest for unknown reasons. Present in this sample are around 2,000 clones, approximately 31% of which were seen just once. About 24% of the sample comes from the top ten. This sample comprised normal lung tissue next to the tumor, obtained before any cancer treatment. The receptors were gathered from a man between 40 and 75 years old with stage I lung adenocarcinoma.

This clone was counted only a few times. V is TRBV30 and J is TRBJ1-2; 7 nucleotides line up with TRBD1. CDR1 is GTSNPN, CDR2 SVGIG, per germline (reference sequence). Trimming cost V 5 bases and J 3 bases; bases outside gene matches: 6. CDR3 length: 13 residues. The CDR3 DNA sequence: TGTGCCTGGGGGACAGCACGGGACTATGGCTACACCTTC. As protein: CAWGTARDYGYTF.

For this clone: The junction differs from germline at one of its ends, possibly a read error. J is TRBJ2-7 and V is TRBV19; TRBD1 matches at 7 bases. This CDR3 comprises 15 residues. Germline V gene sequence: CDR1 LNHDA, CDR2 SQIVND (reference sequence). CDR3 nucleotide sequence: TGTGCCAGTAGTTATACCGTGCAAGGGGGCTACGAGCAGTGCTTC. It codes for CASSYTVQGGYEQCF.

Within the sample, this clone is large. The gene calls are TRBV11-3 and TRBJ1-3; the match to TRBD1 covers 11 bases. Germline lookup yields CDR1 SGHNT and CDR2 YENEEA. The junction had 11 bases not matched to a gene; V was cut back by 5 bases and J by 5 bases. The CDR3 has 17 amino acids. This chain's CDR3 is CASSVSGTGGGRNTIYF. The CDR3 DNA reads as TGTGCCAGCAGCGTCTCCGGGACAGGGGGTGGGCGAAACACCATATATTTT.

This clone is deemed large. The chain uses TRBV30 and TRBJ1-5, with D unclear. With 2 bases removed from V and 2 bases from J, the gap between germline ends came to 7 bases. The CDR3 contains 13 residues. In germline, CDR1 is GTSNPN, CDR2 SVGIG (reference sequence). The CDR3 DNA reads TGTGCCTGGAGTAAGGGCGGCAATCAGCCCCAGCATTTT. Amino acid sequence: CAWSKGGNQPQHF.

This clone is labeled medium-sized. The CDR3 nucleotides are TGTGCCAGCAGCCCTAGGACGGCTAACTCCTACGAGCAGTACTTC. This codes for CASSPRTANSYEQYF. The V call is TRBV11-3, the J call TRBJ2-7, with unresolved D. CDR3 length: 15 amino acids. The germline gives CDR1 SGHNT, CDR2 YENEEA. Trimming took off 5 bases at V and 0 bases at J, with 14 bases between the two ends.

The chain combines TRBV10-1 with TRBJ1-1; D remains ambiguous. Trimming left V 4 bases short and J 6 bases short, with 15 bases between. Germline V gives CDR1 WNHNN, CDR2 SYGVQD (reference sequence). The length of the CDR3 is 14 residues. CDR3 in amino acids: CASSGGKISSEAFF. The CDR3 coding sequence is TGCGCCAGCAGTGGCGGGAAGATCTCATCTGAAGCTTTCTTT.

The chain uses TRBV4-1 and TRBJ2-7; the D is unclear. CDR1 and CDR2 (germline): MGHRA, YSYEKL. Trimming left V 0 bases short and J 6 bases short, with 9 bases between. The CDR3 has 13 residues. For the CDR3, the DNA is TGCGCCAGCAGCCAAGAAACGTGGTCCGAGCAGTACTTC. Its translation: CASSQETWSEQYF.

The chain has TRBV11-3 and TRBJ2-7; 9 nucleotides agree with TRBD1. Per the germline V gene, CDR1 is SGHNT and CDR2 is YENEEA. The J segment lost 0 bases and the V segment lost 4 bases, leaving 4 bases of the junction unmatched. This CDR3 has 15 amino acids. CDR3 nucleotides: TGTGCCAGCAGCTCGGGACAGGGTTACTCCTACGAGCAGTACTTC. Translated, it gives CASSSGQGYSYEQYF. The full variable domain, with the rest looked up from reference TRBV11-3 and TRBJ2-7, is EAGVVQSPRYKIIEKKQPVAFWCNPISGHNTLYWYLQNLGQGPELLIRYENEEAVDDSQLPKDRFSAERLKGVDSTLKIQPAELGDSAVYLCASSSGQGYSYEQYFGPGTRLTVT.

By its share, this clone is medium-sized. The genes are TRBV11-3 and TRBJ2-2, with a tentative D call TRBD1 (5 bases). Germline V gives CDR1 SGHNT, CDR2 YENEEA. CDR3 length: 15 residues. V lost 2 bases and J lost 3, with 10 bases in between. CDR3 amino acids: CASSLRQGHTGELFF. CDR3 bases: TGTGCCAGCAGCTTAAGGCAGGGTCACACCGGGGAGCTGTTTTTT.

J is TRBJ1-5 and V is TRBV6-8, with a weak D call TRBD1 (5 bases). Germline CDR1 MNHGY, CDR2 SAAAGT. The V end was cut by 5 bases, the J end by 7 bases, with 12 bases between. The CDR3 extends over 13 amino acids. The CDR3 loop is CASSPTEGQPQHF. CDR3 bases: TGTGCCAGCAGTCCCACCGAGGGGCAGCCCCAGCATTTT.

This clone rates as medium-sized (0.01 to 0.1%). J is TRBJ2-7 and V is TRBV11-3; 11 bases match TRBD1. Per germline, CDR1 SGHNT and CDR2 YENEEA. The CDR3 sequence is 14 residues long. V lost 4 bases, J lost 6 bases, and 5 bases stayed unmatched. In DNA, the CDR3 is TGTGCCAGCAGCTCGACCGGGACAGGGGGCGAGCAGTACTTC. It encodes CASSSTGTGGEQYF. Variable domain in full (rest from reference TRBV11-3 and TRBJ2-7): EAGVVQSPRYKIIEKKQPVAFWCNPISGHNTLYWYLQNLGQGPELLIRYENEEAVDDSQLPKDRFSAERLKGVDSTLKIQPAELGDSAVYLCASSSTGTGGEQYFGPGTRLTVT.

The chain links TRBV18 to TRBJ1-2, with 9 bases matching TRBD1. V lost 6 bases to trimming and J lost 3 bases; unmatched junction nucleotides: 2. The CDR3 is made up of 13 amino acids. Germline V gives CDR1 KGHSH, CDR2 LQKENI. CDR3 region: CASSRDRDYGYTF. In DNA form, the CDR3 reads TGTGCCAGCTCCCGGGACAGGGACTATGGCTACACCTTC.

V usage is TRBV12-5 and J usage is TRBJ2-2; maybe TRBD1 (5 bases). Germline CDR1 LGHNT, CDR2 FRNRAP. The CDR3 has 20 amino acids. V was cut by 1 base and J by 0 bases, with 21 bases left in between. CDR3 region: CASGLATIPGFAPNTGELFF. As DNA, the CDR3 is TGTGCTAGTGGTTTGGCCACGATTCCAGGGTTTGCCCCGAACACCGGGGAGCTGTTTTTT.

The J gene is TRBJ2-1, the V gene TRBV28; D remains ambiguous. CDR3 length: 14 amino acids. V dropped 6 bases and J dropped 5 bases, with 14 bases sitting between them. CDR1 is MDHEN, CDR2 SYDVKM, per germline. CDR3 nucleotide sequence: TGTGCCAGCAGCCCCCCCCTGGGGAACAATGAGCAGTTCTTC. It specifies CASSPPLGNNEQFF.

V usage is TRBV10-2 and J usage is TRBJ1-6; tentative D call: TRBD1 (6 bases). The V and J ends lost 0 bases and 14 bases respectively, with 8 bases between them. Per the germline V gene, CDR1 is WSHSY and CDR2 is SAAADI. The CDR3 spans 12 residues. The CDR3 here is CASSESGGSLHF. The DNA for the CDR3 is TGCGCCAGCAGTGAGTCTGGGGGCTCCCTCCACTTT.

The rearrangement links TRBV5-1 to TRBJ1-4; unclear D gene. The CDR3 spans 15 residues. The germline V gene has CDR1 SGHRS and CDR2 YFSETQ. Trimming took off 1 base at V and 0 bases at J, with 7 bases between the two ends. The DNA for the CDR3 is TGCGCCAGCAGCTTGCGGGGAGCAACTAATGAAAAACTGTTTTTT. This translates into CASSLRGATNEKLFF.

The gene calls are TRBV30 and TRBJ2-7; TRBD2 matches 10 bases. The germline gives CDR1 GTSNPN, CDR2 SVGIG (reference sequence). The CDR3 loop spans 13 amino acids. Trimming took 0 bases from V and 6 from J; bases not matched to a gene: 2. CDR3 amino acids: CAWSVIAGGEQYF. CDR3 nucleotides: TGTGCCTGGAGTGTCATAGCGGGGGGCGAGCAGTACTTC.